A single sample gave rise to the 8 T cell receptor beta chains below, sequenced in a study of vaccination and CD4 T cells after COVID-19. With the Oncomine TCR Beta short-read assay, DNA from cultured CD4+ T cells was sequenced. MiXCR, run by TCRdb on the PCR reads, gives a single entry per CDR3 protein. The sample gives around 19,000 distinct CDR3 sequences, more than 40% of which show up once; under 4.5% is in the top ten. Antigens for these TCRs are unknown. The treatment: approximately nine-day PBMC culture with coronavirus spike peptide pools or control peptides (ViraFEST assay). The specimen sequenced was CD4+ T cells from blood, cultured in vitro. These receptors came from a human donor who had recovered from COVID-19.

The chain links TRBV5-4 to TRBJ1-5, with 7 bases matching TRBD1. The trim removed 4 bases at V and 9 bases at J, leaving 7 bases unmatched. Germline CDR1 is SGHNT and CDR2 is YYREEE (reference sequence). The CDR3 spans 13 residues. The CDR3 DNA is TGTGCCAGCAGCGAATACAGGGGAGGGCCCCAGCATTTT. Its translation: CASSEYRGGPQHF.

This clonotype was counted only a few times. The rearrangement uses TRBV6-2 or TRBV6-3 and TRBJ2-7, with D maybe TRBD2 (7 bases). CDR1 is MNHEY and CDR2 is SVGEGT in the germline V gene. The germline V and J ends were trimmed by 5 bases and 3 bases, with 17 bases remaining between them. CDR3 size: 15 residues. CDR3 in DNA: TGTGCCAGCAGTCCCGCACGGGGGGCCCTCTACGAGCAGTACTTC. The encoded protein is CASSPARGALYEQYF.

The chain has TRBV24-1 and TRBJ1-2; D is ambiguous. V lost 1 base and J 6 bases, leaving 8 bases between the germline ends. Germline CDR1 is KGHDR and CDR2 is SFDVKD. The CDR3 contains 13 residues. Here the CDR3 DNA reads TGTGCCACCAGTGATTTAGCGTTCGATGGCTACACCTTC. The encoded protein is CATSDLAFDGYTF.

This clonotype appeared a few times. The chain links TRBV20-1 to TRBJ1-2; 11 bases are a match to TRBD1. V was clipped by 3 bases and J by 6 bases; unmatched bases: 3. The CDR3 consists of 13 residues. Germline-derived CDR1 and CDR2 are DFQATT and SNEGSKA (reference sequence). The CDR3 protein is CSAREDRGHGYTF. The DNA for the CDR3 is TGCAGTGCTAGGGAGGACAGGGGGCATGGCTACACCTTC.

The chain recombines TRBV12-5 with TRBJ2-1; 9 nucleotides match TRBD1. Near its end, the DNA agrees better with TRBJ2-7, so the J call may be wrong. This CDR3 comprises 15 residues. Germline CDR1 reads LGHNT; CDR2 reads FRNRAP. CDR3 protein: CASGSRDRDESEQYF. For the CDR3, the DNA is TGTGCTAGTGGTTCCCGGGACAGGGATGAGAGTGAGCAGTACTTC.

CDR3: CASSKGPDRASNYGYTF. CDR3 DNA: TGTGCCAGCAGCAAAGGCCCAGACAGGGCGAGTAACTATGGCTACACCTTC. The chain links TRBV21-1 to TRBJ1-2; the DNA was not compared with TRBD1, the D call given in the table. TRBV21-1 is annotated as a pseudogene. There are 17 residues in the CDR3.

This clonotype has just a few counts. The genes are TRBV19 and TRBJ1-6; the match to TRBD1 covers 8 bases. The germline gives CDR1 LNHDA, CDR2 SQIVND (reference sequence). V lost 5 bases to trimming and J lost 13 bases; unmatched junction nucleotides: 10. There are 14 residues in the CDR3. The CDR3 reads CASSYLGTGSPLHF. Written as DNA, the CDR3 is TGTGCCAGTAGTTACCTCGGGACAGGCTCTCCCCTCCACTTT.

This clonotype occurred a few times. This chain links TRBV24-1 with TRBJ1-2; perhaps TRBD1 as D (5 bases). Germline CDR1 KGHDR, CDR2 SFDVKD. Trimming removed 7 bases at V and 6 bases at J, with 14 bases between. CDR3 length equals 13 residues. The chain's CDR3 is CATSDGGLDGYTF. The CDR3 bases are TGTGCCACCAGCGACGGGGGACTCGATGGCTACACCTTC.